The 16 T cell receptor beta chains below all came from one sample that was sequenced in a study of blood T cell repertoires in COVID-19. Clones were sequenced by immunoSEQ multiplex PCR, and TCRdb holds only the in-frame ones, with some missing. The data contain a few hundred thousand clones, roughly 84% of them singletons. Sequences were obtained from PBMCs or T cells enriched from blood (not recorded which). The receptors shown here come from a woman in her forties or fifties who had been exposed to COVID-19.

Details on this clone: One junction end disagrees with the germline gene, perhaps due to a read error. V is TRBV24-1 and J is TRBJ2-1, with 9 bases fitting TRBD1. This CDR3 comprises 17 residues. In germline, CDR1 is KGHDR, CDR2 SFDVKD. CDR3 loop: CATSALTLGTGINEQFF. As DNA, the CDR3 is TGTGCCACCAGTGCTTTGACCTTGGGGACAGGGATAAATGAGCAGTTCTTC.

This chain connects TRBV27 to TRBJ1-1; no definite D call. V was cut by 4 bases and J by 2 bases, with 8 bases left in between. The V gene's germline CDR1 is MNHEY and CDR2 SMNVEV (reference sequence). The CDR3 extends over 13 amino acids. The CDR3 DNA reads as TGTGCCAGCAGTTATTTCAGAAACACTGAAGCTTTCTTT. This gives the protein CASSYFRNTEAFF.

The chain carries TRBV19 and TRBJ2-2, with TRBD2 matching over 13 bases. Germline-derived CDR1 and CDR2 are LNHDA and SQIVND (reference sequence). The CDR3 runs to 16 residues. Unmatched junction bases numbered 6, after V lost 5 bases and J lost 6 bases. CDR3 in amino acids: CASSARTSGGPGELFF. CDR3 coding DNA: TGTGCCAGTAGTGCTAGGACTAGCGGGGGTCCCGGGGAGCTGTTTTTT.

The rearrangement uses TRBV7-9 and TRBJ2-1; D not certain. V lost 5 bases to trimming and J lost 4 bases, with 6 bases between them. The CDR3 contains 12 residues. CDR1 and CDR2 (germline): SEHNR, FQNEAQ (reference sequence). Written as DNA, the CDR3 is TGTGCCAGCAGCCCAGTATACAATGAGCAGTTCTTC. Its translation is CASSPVYNEQFF.

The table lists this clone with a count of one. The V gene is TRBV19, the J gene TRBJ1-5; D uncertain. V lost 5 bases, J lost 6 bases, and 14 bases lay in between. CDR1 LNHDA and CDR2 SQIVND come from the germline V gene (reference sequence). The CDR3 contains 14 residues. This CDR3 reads CASSPTHLAQPQHF. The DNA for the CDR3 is TGTGCCAGTAGTCCCACTCACCTCGCTCAGCCCCAGCATTTT.

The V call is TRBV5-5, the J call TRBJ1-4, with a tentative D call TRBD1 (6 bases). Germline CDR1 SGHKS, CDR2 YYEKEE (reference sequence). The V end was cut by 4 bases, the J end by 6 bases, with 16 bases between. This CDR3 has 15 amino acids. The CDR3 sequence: CASSPQGFGDEKLFF. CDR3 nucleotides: TGTGCCAGCAGCCCTCAGGGGTTTGGAGATGAAAAACTGTTTTTT.

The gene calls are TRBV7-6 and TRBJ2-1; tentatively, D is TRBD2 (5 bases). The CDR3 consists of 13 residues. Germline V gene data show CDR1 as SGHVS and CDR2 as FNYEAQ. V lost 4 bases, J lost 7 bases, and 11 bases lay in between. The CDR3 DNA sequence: TGTGCCAGCAGCTCCGTTAGGAGGAATGAGCAGTTCTTC. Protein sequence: CASSSVRRNEQFF.

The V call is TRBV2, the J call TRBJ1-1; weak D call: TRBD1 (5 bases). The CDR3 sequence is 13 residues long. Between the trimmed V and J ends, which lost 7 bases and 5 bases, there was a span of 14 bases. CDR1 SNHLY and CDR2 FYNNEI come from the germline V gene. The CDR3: CASTGSGYTEAFF. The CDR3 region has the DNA TGTGCCAGCACTGGGTCAGGGTATACTGAAGCTTTCTTT.

The CDR3 DNA reads as TGTGCCAGCAGCTTAATGGGAGAAAGCCGGGGGGAGCTGTTTTTT. This codes for CASSLMGESRGELFF. This sequence joins TRBV7-3 and TRBJ2-2; a possible D gene is TRBD2 (5 bases). Germline V lookup: CDR1 SGHTA, CDR2 FQGTGA. V lost 1 base to trimming and J lost 8 bases, with 14 bases between them. This CDR3 is built from 15 residues. Full variable domain (remainder filled in from reference TRBV7-3 and TRBJ2-2): GAGVSQTPSNKVTEKGKYVELRCDPISGHTALYWYRQSLGQGPEFLIYFQGTGAADDSGLPNDRFFAVRPEGSVSTLKIQRTERGDSAVYLCASSLMGESRGELFFGEGSRLTVL.

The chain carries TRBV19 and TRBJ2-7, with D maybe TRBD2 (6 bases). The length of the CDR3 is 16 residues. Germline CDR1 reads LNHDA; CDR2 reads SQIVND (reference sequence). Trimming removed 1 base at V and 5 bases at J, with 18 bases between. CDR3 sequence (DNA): TGTGCCAGTAGTATAGGGCCTTTGGGGGGAAAGGACGAGCAGTACTTC. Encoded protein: CASSIGPLGGKDEQYF.

CDR3 loop: CASSLPTGVDGYTF. The CDR3 nucleotides are TGTGCCAGCAGCTTACCCACAGGGGTAGATGGCTACACCTTC. The chain links TRBV5-5 to TRBJ1-2, with 7 bases aligning to TRBD1. The trim removed 2 bases at V and 6 bases at J, leaving 7 bases unmatched. This CDR3 has 14 residues. The germline gives CDR1 SGHKS, CDR2 YYEKEE (reference sequence).

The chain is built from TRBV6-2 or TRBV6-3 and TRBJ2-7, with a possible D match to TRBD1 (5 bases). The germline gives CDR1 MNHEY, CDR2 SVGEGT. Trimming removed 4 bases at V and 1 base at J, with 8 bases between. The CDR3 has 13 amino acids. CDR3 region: CASSFTGSYEQYF. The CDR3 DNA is TGTGCCAGCAGTTTCACAGGATCCTACGAGCAGTACTTC.

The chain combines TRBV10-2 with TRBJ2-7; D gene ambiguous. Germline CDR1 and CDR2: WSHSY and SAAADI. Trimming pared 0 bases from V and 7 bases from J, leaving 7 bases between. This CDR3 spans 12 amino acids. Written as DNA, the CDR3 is TGCGCCAGCAGTGAGTCTAGAGGAGAGCAGTACTTC. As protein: CASSESRGEQYF.

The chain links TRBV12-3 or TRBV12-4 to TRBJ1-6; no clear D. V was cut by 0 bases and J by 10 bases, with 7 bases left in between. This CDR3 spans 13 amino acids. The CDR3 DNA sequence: TGTGCCAGCAGTTTAGCCCGGGAGTCACCCCTCCACTTT. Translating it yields CASSLARESPLHF.

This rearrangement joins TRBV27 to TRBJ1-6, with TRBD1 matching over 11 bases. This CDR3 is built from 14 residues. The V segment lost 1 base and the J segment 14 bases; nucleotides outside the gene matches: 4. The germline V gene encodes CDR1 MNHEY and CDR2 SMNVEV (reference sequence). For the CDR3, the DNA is TGTGCCAGCAGTTTATTCGCGGGACAGGGGGCCCTCCACTTT. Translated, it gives CASSLFAGQGALHF.

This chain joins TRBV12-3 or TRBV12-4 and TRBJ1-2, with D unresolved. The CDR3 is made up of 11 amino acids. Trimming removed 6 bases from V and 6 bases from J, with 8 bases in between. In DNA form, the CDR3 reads TGTGCCAGCAGCCCCCTCCATGGCTACACCTTC. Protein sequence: CASSPLHGYTF.